The sequence of this T cell receptor beta chain was determined in a study of metastatic and nonmetastatic thyroid tumors. General study results and limits: Malignant thyroid tumors reportedly had TCR beta diversity that was significantly higher than in benign nodules, in blood and tumor.

TCRdb re-called the PCR reads with MiXCR. The sample includes roughly 5,100 clones, over 35% seen only once; the top ten take about 35%. Each patient came to thyroid surgery without any prior treatment (of any kind). Regarding this clone: Its specificity is not known.

V was shortened by 4 bases and J by 7 bases, with 15 bases between the two germline ends. This CDR3 comprises 13 residues. CDR1 SGHRS and CDR2 YFSETQ come from the germline V gene. J is TRBJ2-7 and V is TRBV5-1; maybe TRBD2 (6 bases). Sample: adjacent normal tissue. The sequence was collected from a female donor with papillary thyroid cancer or a benign thyroid nodule (not recorded which). Some clones in this sample may be carry-over from other donors' samples. The CDR3 sequence is CASSGTGDREQYF. CDR3 bases: TGCGCCAGCAGCGGGACGGGGGATAGAGAGCAGTACTTC.